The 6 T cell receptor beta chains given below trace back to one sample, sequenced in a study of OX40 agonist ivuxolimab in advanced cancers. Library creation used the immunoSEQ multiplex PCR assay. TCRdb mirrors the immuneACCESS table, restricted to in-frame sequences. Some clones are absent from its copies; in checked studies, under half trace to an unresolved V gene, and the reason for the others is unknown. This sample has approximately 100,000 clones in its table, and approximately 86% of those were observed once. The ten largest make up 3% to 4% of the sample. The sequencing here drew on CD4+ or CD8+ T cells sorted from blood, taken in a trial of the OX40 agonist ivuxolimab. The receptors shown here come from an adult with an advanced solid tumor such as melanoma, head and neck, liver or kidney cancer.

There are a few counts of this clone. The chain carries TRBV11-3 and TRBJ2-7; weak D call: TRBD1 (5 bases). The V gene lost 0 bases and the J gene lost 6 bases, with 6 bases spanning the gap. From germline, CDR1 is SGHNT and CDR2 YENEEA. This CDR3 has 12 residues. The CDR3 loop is CASSLDQGEQYF. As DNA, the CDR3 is TGTGCCAGCAGCTTAGACCAGGGCGAGCAGTACTTC.

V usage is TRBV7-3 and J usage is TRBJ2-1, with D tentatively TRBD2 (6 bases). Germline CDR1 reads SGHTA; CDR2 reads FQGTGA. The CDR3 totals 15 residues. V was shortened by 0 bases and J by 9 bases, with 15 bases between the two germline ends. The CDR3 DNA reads TGTGCCAGCAGCTTAACGTACGCAGGGCGGGGTGAGCAGTTCTTC. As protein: CASSLTYAGRGEQFF.

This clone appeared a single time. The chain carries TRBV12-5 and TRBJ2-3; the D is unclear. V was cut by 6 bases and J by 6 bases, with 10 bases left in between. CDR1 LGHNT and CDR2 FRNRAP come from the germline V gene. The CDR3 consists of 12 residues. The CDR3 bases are TGTGCTAGTGGCCGCGACACGGATACGCAGTATTTT. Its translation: CASGRDTDTQYF.

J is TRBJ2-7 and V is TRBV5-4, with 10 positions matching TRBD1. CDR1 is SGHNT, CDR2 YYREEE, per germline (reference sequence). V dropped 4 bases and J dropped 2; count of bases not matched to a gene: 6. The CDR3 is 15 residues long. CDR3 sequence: CASSHGQGGAYEQYF. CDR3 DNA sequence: TGTGCCAGCAGCCACGGACAGGGGGGAGCCTACGAGCAGTACTTC.

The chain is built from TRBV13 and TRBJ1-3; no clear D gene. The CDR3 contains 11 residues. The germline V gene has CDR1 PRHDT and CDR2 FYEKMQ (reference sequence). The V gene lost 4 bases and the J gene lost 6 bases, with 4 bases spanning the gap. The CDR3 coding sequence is TGTGCCAGCAGCTCATCAAACACCATATATTTT. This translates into CASSSSNTIYF.

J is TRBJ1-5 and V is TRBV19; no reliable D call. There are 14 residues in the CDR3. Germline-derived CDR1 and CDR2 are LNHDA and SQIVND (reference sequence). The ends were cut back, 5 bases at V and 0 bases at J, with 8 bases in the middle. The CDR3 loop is CASSPQDSNQPQHF. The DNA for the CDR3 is TGTGCCAGTAGTCCCCAAGATAGCAATCAGCCCCAGCATTTT.